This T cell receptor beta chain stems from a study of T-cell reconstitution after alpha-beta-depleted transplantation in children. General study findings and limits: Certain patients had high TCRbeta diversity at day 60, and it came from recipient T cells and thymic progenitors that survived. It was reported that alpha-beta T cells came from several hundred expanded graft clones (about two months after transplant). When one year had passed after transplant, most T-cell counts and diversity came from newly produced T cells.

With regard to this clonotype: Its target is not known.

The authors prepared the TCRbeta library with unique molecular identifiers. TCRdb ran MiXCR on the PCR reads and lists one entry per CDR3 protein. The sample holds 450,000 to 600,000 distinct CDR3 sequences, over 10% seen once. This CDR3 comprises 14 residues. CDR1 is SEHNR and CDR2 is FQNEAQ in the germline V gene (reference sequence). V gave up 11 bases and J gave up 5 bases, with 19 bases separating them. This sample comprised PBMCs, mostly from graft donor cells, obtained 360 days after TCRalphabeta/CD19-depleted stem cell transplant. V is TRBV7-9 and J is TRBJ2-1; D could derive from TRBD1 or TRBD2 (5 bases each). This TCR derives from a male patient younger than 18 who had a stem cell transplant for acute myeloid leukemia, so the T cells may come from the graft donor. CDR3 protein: CAPQEAGNHNEQFF. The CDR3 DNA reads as TGTGCCCCCCAGGAGGCAGGGAACCACAATGAGCAGTTCTTC.